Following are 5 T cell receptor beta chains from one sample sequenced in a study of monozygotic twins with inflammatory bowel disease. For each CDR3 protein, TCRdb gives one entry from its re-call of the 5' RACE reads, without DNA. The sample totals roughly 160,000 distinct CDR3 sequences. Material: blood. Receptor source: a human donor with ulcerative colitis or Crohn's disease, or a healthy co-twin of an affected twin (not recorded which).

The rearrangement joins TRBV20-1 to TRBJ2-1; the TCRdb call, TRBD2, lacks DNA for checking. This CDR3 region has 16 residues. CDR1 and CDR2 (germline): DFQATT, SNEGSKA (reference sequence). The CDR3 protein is CSAKRLAGRVYNEQFF.

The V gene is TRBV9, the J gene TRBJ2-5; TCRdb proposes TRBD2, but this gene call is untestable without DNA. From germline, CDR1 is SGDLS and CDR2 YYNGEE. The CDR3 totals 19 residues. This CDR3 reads CASSPGLAGIKSYQETQYF.

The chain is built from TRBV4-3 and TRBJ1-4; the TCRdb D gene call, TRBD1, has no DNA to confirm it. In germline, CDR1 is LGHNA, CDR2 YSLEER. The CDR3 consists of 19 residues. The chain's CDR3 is CASSQEPSLRQGAWEKLFF.

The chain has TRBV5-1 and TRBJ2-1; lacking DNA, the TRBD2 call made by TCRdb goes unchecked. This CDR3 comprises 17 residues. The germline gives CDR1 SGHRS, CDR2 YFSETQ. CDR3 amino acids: CASSLDVKAGWYNEQFF.

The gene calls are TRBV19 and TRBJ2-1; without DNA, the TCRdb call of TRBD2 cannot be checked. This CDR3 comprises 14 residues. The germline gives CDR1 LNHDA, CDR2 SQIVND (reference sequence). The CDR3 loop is CASSQAGGAYEQFF.